These 21 T cell receptor beta chains were sequenced from one sample in a study of prognosis after radiotherapy for stage I lung cancer. TCR beta CDR3 amplification from genomic DNA was performed by two-round multiplex PCR. For every TRBV and TRBJ gene, a specific primer was used in first-round PCR. TCRdb re-called the multiplex PCR reads with MiXCR, one entry per CDR3 protein. The table lists around 26,000 distinct CDR3 sequences, 46% of them singletons, with just under 15% in the top ten. The sequencing used PBMCs, collected before or after stereotactic body radiation therapy (not recorded which). These receptors were collected from a donor aged 50 or older with non-small cell lung cancer.

In regard to this clonotype: It is likely a read error: a sequence one base away is far more abundant. The rearrangement joins TRBV6-1 to TRBJ2-2, with D possibly matching TRBD2 (6 bases). CDR3 length: 14 residues. CDR1 and CDR2 from the germline V gene are MNHNS and SASEGT. Trimming shortened V by 7 bases and J by 8 bases, and 17 bases separated the two germline ends. The CDR3 spells CASMPTSLAGELFF. CDR3 DNA sequence: TGTGCCAGCATGCCCACTAGCCTCGCGGGGGAGCTGTTTTTT.

Many counts were recorded for this clonotype. The chain employs TRBV18 and TRBJ2-2; no clear D. Per germline, CDR1 KGHSH and CDR2 LQKENI. Trimming cost V 1 base and J 7 bases, with 10 bases left between them. The CDR3 has 14 amino acids. The CDR3 DNA reads as TGTGCCAGCTCACCACGGTCTGGCGACGGGGAGCTGTTTTTT. Amino acid sequence: CASSPRSGDGELFF.

Comment on this clonotype: A far larger clone is a single base away, which makes a read error likely. The CDR3: CASSGAGSNYGYTF. DNA of the CDR3: TGTGCCAGCAGTGGCGCAGGGTCCAACTATGGCTACACCTTC. This rearrangement joins TRBV6-4 to TRBJ1-2; maybe TRBD1 (5 bases). CDR3 length: 14 residues. Germline V gene sequence: CDR1 MRHNA, CDR2 SNTAGT. V shed 4 bases and J shed 2 bases, with 11 bases lying between them.

The chain uses TRBV11-3 and TRBJ1-6; the D is unclear. The CDR3 runs to 13 residues. Trimming stripped 2 bases from V and 5 bases from J, with 4 bases between. CDR1 is SGHNT, CDR2 YENEEA, per germline. CDR3 residues: CASSLQDNSPLHF. The CDR3 nucleotides read TGTGCCAGCAGCTTACAGGATAATTCACCCCTCCACTTT.

A word on this clonotype: A much bigger clone sits one base away, suggesting this may be a read error. The genes are TRBV12-5 and TRBJ2-3; no clear D gene. CDR3 length: 12 residues. Germline lookup yields CDR1 LGHNT and CDR2 FRNRAP. V was cut by 2 bases and J by 8 bases, with 8 bases left in between. The CDR3 loop reads CASGLTVGTQYF. The CDR3 DNA reads as TGTGCTAGTGGTTTGACGGTAGGTACGCAGTATTTT.

There are many counts of this clonotype. The CDR3 region is CSARDQVQGKSSYNSPLHF. The CDR3 bases are TGCAGTGCTAGAGATCAGGTTCAGGGCAAAAGCTCCTATAATTCACCCCTCCACTTT. V usage is TRBV20-1 and J usage is TRBJ1-6; maybe TRBD1 (5 bases). In germline, CDR1 is DFQATT, CDR2 SNEGSKA (reference sequence). The CDR3 consists of 19 residues. Between the trimmed V and J ends, which lost 0 bases and 0 bases, there was a span of 18 bases.

This chain connects TRBV7-9 to TRBJ1-3, with D perhaps matching TRBD1 (5 bases). CDR1 and CDR2 from the germline V gene are SEHNR and FQNEAQ (reference sequence). V was shortened by 5 bases and J by 2 bases, with 10 bases between the two germline ends. The CDR3 consists of 14 residues. The CDR3 sequence is CASSPRVAGNTIYF. CDR3 DNA: TGTGCCAGCAGCCCCAGGGTCGCTGGAAACACCATATATTTT.

This clonotype was seen ten or more times. This chain uses TRBV7-3 with TRBJ2-1, with 10 bases identical to TRBD2. The germline V gene encodes CDR1 SGHTA and CDR2 FQGTGA. The ends lost 5 bases at V and 3 bases at J; junction bases unmatched: 4. This CDR3 region has 15 residues. The CDR3 DNA is TGTGCCAGCAGCCGCGGGACTAGCGACTACAATGAGCAGTTCTTC. It encodes CASSRGTSDYNEQFF.

For this clonotype: A read error likely explains this, since a far larger clone differs by one base. CDR3 loop: CASSYFNVPQYF. DNA of the CDR3: TGTGCCAGCAGTTACTTTAACGTCCCCCAGTACTTC. The gene calls are TRBV6-9 and TRBJ2-5, with D unclear. The CDR3 spans 12 residues. CDR1 and CDR2 from the germline V gene are MNHGY and SVAAGI. V lost 3 bases to trimming and J lost 9 bases, with 11 bases between them.

Concerning this clonotype: One end of the junction is discordant with germline, which a read error may explain. The V call is TRBV4-2, the J call TRBJ2-1; a weak D match, TRBD2 (5 bases). The CDR3 extends over 16 amino acids. Germline V gene data show CDR1 as LGHNA and CDR2 as YNFKEQ. The CDR3 is CASSQGAAASYNDQFF. The CDR3 DNA reads as TGTGCCAGCAGCCAAGGGGCAGCGGCCTCCTACAATGATCAGTTCTTC.

A note on this clonotype: A far larger clone is just one base off, so this is likely a read error. V gene TRBV7-9 combines with J gene TRBJ2-7; no firm D call. Trimming pared 2 bases from V and 5 bases from J, leaving 10 bases between. The CDR3 covers 13 residues. CDR1 is SEHNR, CDR2 FQNEAQ, per germline (reference sequence). The CDR3 region is CASSLTESDEQYF. The CDR3, as DNA: TGTGCCAGCAGCTTAACCGAGTCGGACGAGCAGTACTTC.

There are many counts of this clonotype. The V call is TRBV10-3, the J call TRBJ2-1; 9 bases line up with TRBD1. Germline CDR1 ENHRY, CDR2 SYGVKD. The CDR3 runs to 16 residues. V lost 6 bases and J lost 9; bases outside the gene matches: 15. Here the CDR3 DNA reads TGTGCCATCAGCCCCGGGACAGGGAATACGGGCGCTGAGCAGTTCTTC. Its translation is CAISPGTGNTGAEQFF.

This chain uses TRBV28 with TRBJ1-2; 12 bases are a match to TRBD1. The germline V gene encodes CDR1 MDHEN and CDR2 SYDVKM. The V gene end was trimmed by 5 bases and the J gene end by 1 base; junction bases not matched to a gene: 17. The CDR3 has 20 residues. The CDR3 nucleotides are TGTGCCAGCAGTCTTTACGGGACAGGGGGCCCTGGGTCCTATAACTATGGCTACACCTTC. Encoded protein: CASSLYGTGGPGSYNYGYTF.

This clonotype was detected many times. The chain links TRBV5-4 to TRBJ2-7; 7 nucleotides agree with TRBD2. V lost 2 bases, J lost 6 bases, and 11 bases stayed unmatched. Germline CDR1 SGHNT, CDR2 YYREEE (reference sequence). The CDR3 extends over 15 amino acids. The CDR3 is CASSFAVGRAPEQYF. In nucleotides, the CDR3 is TGTGCCAGCAGCTTCGCTGTGGGGAGGGCCCCCGAGCAGTACTTC.

This clonotype was counted ten times or more. The chain employs TRBV7-2 and TRBJ2-1; D is possibly TRBD1 (5 bases). The CDR3 extends over 13 amino acids. V was cut by 1 base and J by 4 bases, with 5 bases left in between. Germline V CDR1 and CDR2: SGHTA, FQGNSA. CDR3 loop: CASSLGTYNEQFF. Here the CDR3 DNA reads TGTGCCAGCAGCTTAGGGACATACAATGAGCAGTTCTTC.

This chain joins TRBV2 and TRBJ1-1; D ambiguous. Trimming pared 4 bases from V and 1 base from J, leaving 4 bases between. The CDR3 consists of 12 residues. Germline lookup yields CDR1 SNHLY and CDR2 FYNNEI. The CDR3 nucleotides are TGTGCCAGCAGTGTGCAGAACACTGAAGCTTTCTTT. This gives the protein CASSVQNTEAFF.

On this clonotype: A read error may be the cause here, since a much bigger clone is one base away. The chain links TRBV29-1 to TRBJ1-4; D gene ambiguous. The V gene's germline CDR1 is SQVTM and CDR2 ANQGSEA. The CDR3 consists of 11 residues. Trimming removed 8 bases from V and 4 bases from J, with 8 bases in between. The CDR3 sequence is CSLGLNEKLFF. The CDR3 nucleotides are TGCAGCCTGGGCCTTAATGAAAAACTGTTTTTT.

In regard to this clonotype: The conserved closing phenylalanine or tryptophan is absent in this CDR3, likely reflecting a read error. The chain couples TRBV2 to TRBJ2-2; D is tentatively TRBD1 or TRBD2 (6 bases each). The V gene's germline CDR1 is SNHLY and CDR2 FYNNEI. The CDR3 runs to 14 residues. Trimming shortened V by 6 bases and J by 7 bases, and 15 bases separated the two germline ends. In DNA, the CDR3 is TGTGCCAGCAGGGGGGGCAGAGGGTTCGGGGAGCTGTTTTCT. Its translation: CASRGGRGFGELFS.

This clonotype was seen repeatedly, ten times or more. The V gene is TRBV6-1, the J gene TRBJ2-5; D might be TRBD2 (7 bases). V lost 6 bases to trimming and J lost 4 bases, with 18 bases between them. The CDR3 totals 15 residues. Germline V gene data show CDR1 as MNHNS and CDR2 as SASEGT. The CDR3 DNA is TGTGCCAGCAGATCGAGGGTAGGGGGGGGAGAGACCCAGTACTTC. Translation: CASRSRVGGGETQYF.

A word on this clonotype: A far larger clone is a single base away, which makes a read error likely. The genes are TRBV6-4 and TRBJ2-6; D could derive from TRBD1 or TRBD2 (5 bases each). CDR3 length: 18 residues. CDR1 and CDR2 (germline): MRHNA, SNTAGT. CDR3 in amino acids: CASSYSSSGTSVANVLTF. The CDR3 nucleotides are TGTGCCAGCAGTTACTCGTCGTCAGGGACCTCTGTGGCCAACGTCCTGACTTTC.

This clonotype was counted at least ten times. This chain uses TRBV6-2 or TRBV6-3 with TRBJ2-2; D uncertain. The CDR3 is 13 amino acids. Between the trimmed V and J ends, which lost 2 bases and 7 bases, there was a span of 8 bases. From germline, CDR1 is MNHEY and CDR2 SVGEGT. The CDR3 nucleotides are TGTGCCAGCAGTTACGAGAGTAGCGGGGAGCTGTTTTTT. Its protein product is CASSYESSGELFF.